Following are 25 T cell receptor beta chains from one sample sequenced in a study of cytomegalovirus exposure and HLA in healthy donors. The assay was immunoSEQ multiplex PCR, and TCRdb's table has in-frame clones only and misses some. The data contain about 200,000 clones, over 65% of them singletons. The sample taken for sequencing was PBMCs. The source is a woman aged 18-30 years in good health and CMV-seronegative.

This clone was seen only a few times. The rearrangement uses TRBV11-2 and TRBJ2-6, with unresolved D. Germline CDR1 reads SGHAT; CDR2 reads FQNNGV. Trimming removed 0 bases from V and 2 bases from J, with 8 bases in between. This CDR3 has 16 amino acids. The CDR3 coding sequence is TGTGCCAGCAGCTTAGAGGCGTTTCCTGGGGCCAACGTCCTGACTTTC. It codes for CASSLEAFPGANVLTF.

This chain connects TRBV2 to TRBJ2-1, with D perhaps being TRBD1 or TRBD2 (5 bases each). The germline V gene has CDR1 SNHLY and CDR2 FYNNEI. This CDR3 comprises 13 residues. With 6 bases removed from V and 7 bases from J, the gap between germline ends came to 13 bases. For the CDR3, the DNA is TGTGCCAGCAGCACCGGGACGGCGAATGAGCAGTTCTTC. Its protein product is CASSTGTANEQFF.

The rearrangement uses TRBV6-1 and TRBJ2-7; D may match TRBD1 or TRBD2 (5 bases each). Trimming removed 6 bases from V and 7 bases from J, with 19 bases in between. Germline loops: CDR1 MNHNS, CDR2 SASEGT. There are 14 residues in the CDR3. The CDR3 is CASRKPGRPGEQYF. In DNA form, the CDR3 reads TGTGCCAGCAGAAAACCGGGACGGCCTGGAGAGCAGTACTTC.

This chain connects TRBV9 to TRBJ2-1, with D perhaps TRBD1 or TRBD2 (5 bases each). Germline assignment: CDR1 SGDLS and CDR2 YYNGEE. V was clipped by 0 bases and J by 1 base, with 11 bases between them. CDR3 length: 16 residues. The CDR3 sequence: CASSVEVGVSYNEQFF. For the CDR3, the DNA is TGTGCCAGCAGCGTAGAAGTGGGGGTGTCCTACAATGAGCAGTTCTTC.

V is TRBV12-5 and J is TRBJ1-4, with D tentatively TRBD1 (6 bases). The CDR3 extends over 16 amino acids. The V end lost 2 bases, the J end lost 6 bases, and 16 bases lay between the germline ends. Looked up from germline, CDR1 is LGHNT and CDR2 is FRNRAP. DNA of the CDR3: TGTGCTAGTGGTTTGTCCCCCGGGACAAGGGATGAAAAACTGTTTTTT. Translating it yields CASGLSPGTRDEKLFF. Together with reference TRBV12-5 and TRBJ1-4, the CDR3 gives the full variable domain: DARVTQTPRHKVTEMGQEVTMRCQPILGHNTVFWYRQTMMQGLELLAYFRNRAPLDDSGMPKDRFSAEMPDATLATLKIQPSEPRDSAVYFCASGLSPGTRDEKLFFGSGTQLSVL.

The chain carries TRBV7-6 and TRBJ1-5, with D unclear. With 1 base removed from V and 5 bases from J, the gap between germline ends came to 6 bases. Germline CDR1 is SGHVS and CDR2 is FNYEAQ. The CDR3 is 13 amino acids. This chain's CDR3 is CASSLGVDQPQHF. CDR3 coding DNA: TGTGCCAGCAGCTTAGGGGTCGATCAGCCCCAGCATTTT. Using reference TRBV7-6 and TRBJ1-5 for the parts outside the CDR3, the full variable domain is GAGVSQSPRYKVTKRGQDVALRCDPISGHVSLYWYRQALGQGPEFLTYFNYEAQQDKSGLPNDRFSAERPEGSISTLTIQRTEQRDSAMYRCASSLGVDQPQHFGDGTRLSIL.

This clone has only a few counts. This chain links TRBV28 with TRBJ1-2, with D unclear. Germline lookup yields CDR1 MDHEN and CDR2 SYDVKM. The CDR3 sequence is 13 residues long. Trimming removed 6 bases from V and 5 bases from J, with 13 bases in between. CDR3 loop: CASRTGVFYGYTF. CDR3 bases: TGTGCCAGCAGGACCGGGGTCTTTTATGGCTACACCTTC.

In this sample, this clone turned up a few times. The CDR3 loop is CASNRQGNPGNTIYF. Here the CDR3 DNA reads TGTGCCAGCAACAGACAGGGTAACCCTGGAAACACCATATATTTT. The chain carries TRBV2 and TRBJ1-3; TRBD1 aligns across 7 bases. The V gene end was trimmed by 7 bases and the J gene end by 2 bases; junction bases not matched to a gene: 8. Germline CDR1 SNHLY, CDR2 FYNNEI. This CDR3 has 15 amino acids.

The V and J genes are TRBV13 and TRBJ2-1; D uncertain. The CDR3 loop spans 14 amino acids. Looked up from germline, CDR1 is PRHDT and CDR2 is FYEKMQ (reference sequence). V was shortened by 4 bases and J by 1 base, with 8 bases between the two germline ends. In DNA form, the CDR3 reads TGTGCCAGCAGCTCCGGCAGGTCCTACAATGAGCAGTTCTTC. Translated, it gives CASSSGRSYNEQFF.

This CDR3 is CASSLGSDYGYTF. The DNA for the CDR3 is TGTGCCAGCAGCTTGGGGTCAGATTATGGCTACACCTTC. This chain joins TRBV5-4 and TRBJ1-2; D is undetermined. The germline gives CDR1 SGHNT, CDR2 YYREEE (reference sequence). This CDR3 region has 13 residues. V was pared by 0 bases and J by 5 bases, with 8 bases between.

This sequence joins TRBV5-4 and TRBJ2-7, with TRBD1 matching over 12 bases. The germline V gene has CDR1 SGHNT and CDR2 YYREEE (reference sequence). The CDR3 contains 15 residues. The V gene end was trimmed by 4 bases and the J gene end by 5 bases; junction bases not matched to a gene: 7. DNA for the CDR3: TGTGCCAGCAGCCCACCGGGACAGGGGGCCCACGAGCAGTACTTC. Its protein is CASSPPGQGAHEQYF. The full variable domain, with the rest looked up from reference TRBV5-4 and TRBJ2-7, is ETGVTQSPTHLIKTRGQQVTLRCSSQSGHNTVSWYQQALGQGPQFIFQYYREEENGRGNFPPRFSGLQFPNYSSELNVNALELDDSALYLCASSPPGQGAHEQYFGPGTRLTVT.

The chain links TRBV6-1 to TRBJ1-5; D may be TRBD1 (6 bases). The germline V gene has CDR1 MNHNS and CDR2 SASEGT. This CDR3 contains 16 residues. V was trimmed by 1 base and J by 0 bases, leaving 10 bases between them. Here the CDR3 reads CASSEGTAYSNQPQHF. CDR3 sequence (DNA): TGTGCCAGCAGTGAAGGGACAGCGTATAGCAATCAGCCCCAGCATTTT.

This chain links TRBV1 with TRBJ1-5. TRBV1 is shown as a pseudogene. The CDR3 is 17 amino acids. CDR3 in amino acids: CTSSQDRRGYSNQPQHF. In DNA form, the CDR3 reads TGCACCAGCAGCCAAGATCGGAGAGGCTACAGCAATCAGCCCCAGCATTTT.

The CDR3 DNA is TGTGCCAGCCCTACGACGGGGTACCAAGAGACCCAGTACTTC. Translated, it gives CASPTTGYQETQYF. V is TRBV18 and J is TRBJ2-5; D is perhaps TRBD2 (5 bases). The CDR3 is 14 amino acids. Germline CDR1 is KGHSH and CDR2 is LQKENI. Trimming removed 8 bases from V and 0 bases from J, with 13 bases in between.

The chain recombines TRBV4-1 with TRBJ1-3; D remains unclear. Trimming shortened V by 1 base and J by 0 bases, and 4 bases separated the two germline ends. In germline, CDR1 is MGHRA, CDR2 YSYEKL. The CDR3 spans 14 residues. The CDR3 nucleotides are TGCGCCAGCAGCCAAGTATACTCTGGAAACACCATATATTTT. Residues: CASSQVYSGNTIYF.

The chain has TRBV6-4 and TRBJ1-5, with TRBD1 as a possible D gene (5 bases). The germline V gene has CDR1 MRHNA and CDR2 SNTAGT. V was trimmed by 8 bases and J by 0 bases, leaving 11 bases between them. The CDR3 totals 14 residues. CDR3 sequence: CASHRNYSNQPQHF. The CDR3 bases are TGTGCCAGCCACAGGAACTATAGCAATCAGCCCCAGCATTTT.

This chain connects TRBV9 to TRBJ2-1, with D uncertain. V lost 0 bases and J 0 bases, leaving 4 bases between the germline ends. Looked up from germline, CDR1 is SGDLS and CDR2 is YYNGEE. The CDR3 covers 14 residues. The CDR3 loop is CASSVASSYNEQFF. In DNA, the CDR3 is TGTGCCAGCAGCGTAGCGAGCTCCTACAATGAGCAGTTCTTC.

The chain combines TRBV5-1 with TRBJ2-1, with D uncertain. Germline CDR1 and CDR2: SGHRS and YFSETQ. The ends were cut back, 1 base at V and 2 bases at J, with 10 bases in the middle. The CDR3 totals 15 residues. The CDR3 coding sequence is TGCGCCAGCAGCTTGCGTGTGAACCCCTACAATGAGCAGTTCTTC. Amino acid sequence: CASSLRVNPYNEQFF. Drawing the rest from reference TRBV5-1 and TRBJ2-1, the complete variable domain is KAGVTQTPRYLIKTRGQQVTLSCSPISGHRSVSWYQQTPGQGLQFLFEYFSETQRNKGNFPGRFSGRQFSNSRSEMNVSTLELGDSALYLCASSLRVNPYNEQFFGPGTRLTVL.

The J gene is TRBJ2-5, the V gene TRBV10-2; no firm D call. The germline CDR1 and CDR2 sequences are WSHSY and SAAADI. Trimming pared 2 bases from V and 0 bases from J, leaving 7 bases between. This CDR3 spans 14 amino acids. The CDR3 protein is CASSEGSDQETQYF. The CDR3 DNA sequence: TGCGCCAGCAGTGAGGGGTCGGACCAAGAGACCCAGTACTTC.

The chain couples TRBV18 to TRBJ2-3; TRBD2 matches at 9 bases. V shed 6 bases and J 0 bases; nucleotides not matched to a gene: 4. The length of the CDR3 is 15 residues. Per germline, CDR1 KGHSH and CDR2 LQKENI. The CDR3 is CASSKSGGSTDTQYF. The CDR3 bases are TGTGCCAGCTCTAAAAGCGGGGGGAGCACAGATACGCAGTATTTT.

The V call is TRBV27, the J call TRBJ2-2, with 7 bases that match TRBD2. The CDR3 runs 18 residues. V gave up 7 bases and J gave up 1 base; unmatched junction bases: 15. CDR1 is MNHEY, CDR2 SMNVEV, per germline (reference sequence). In nucleotides, the CDR3 is TGTGCCAGCATTAGTCACCCGGGTGGCGGGAGGAACACCGGGGAGCTGTTTTTT. Protein sequence: CASISHPGGGRNTGELFF.

This chain's CDR3 is CASSFGQDDEKLFF. In DNA form, the CDR3 reads TGTGCCAGCAGTTTTGGACAGGACGATGAAAAACTGTTTTTT. The V gene is TRBV27, the J gene TRBJ1-4; 7 bases fit TRBD1. Trimming at V came to 3 bases and at J to 6 bases, leaving 4 bases not matched to a gene. Per germline, CDR1 MNHEY and CDR2 SMNVEV (reference sequence). The CDR3 sequence is 14 residues long.

The chain links TRBV28 to TRBJ2-7, with D perhaps given as TRBD1 or TRBD2 (5 bases each). CDR3 length: 14 amino acids. V was shortened by 3 bases and J by 3 bases, with 12 bases between the two germline ends. Germline V gene data show CDR1 as MDHEN and CDR2 as SYDVKM. In nucleotides, the CDR3 is TGTGCCAGCAGTTTCGGGACCAGCGGCTACGAGCAGTACTTC. It specifies CASSFGTSGYEQYF. The full variable domain, its missing parts supplied by reference TRBV28 and TRBJ2-7, is DVKVTQSSRYLVKRTGEKVFLECVQDMDHENMFWYRQDPGLGLRLIYFSYDVKMKEKGDIPEGYSVSREKKERFSLILESASTNQTSMYLCASSFGTSGYEQYFGPGTRLTVT.

CDR3 bases: TGTGCCAGCAGTGGAACGACAGGGGGCCACTACGAGCAGTACTTC. Translating gives CASSGTTGGHYEQYF. V is TRBV6-1 and J is TRBJ2-7; 10 bases fit TRBD1. The CDR3 loop spans 15 amino acids. CDR1 is MNHNS, CDR2 SASEGT, per germline. Germline trimming cut 4 bases from V and 3 bases from J; bases unmatched to any gene: 6.

The rearrangement joins TRBV13 to TRBJ2-5, with a possible D match to TRBD2 (7 bases). The germline CDR1 and CDR2 sequences are PRHDT and FYEKMQ (reference sequence). The V gene lost 2 bases and the J gene lost 4 bases, with 14 bases spanning the gap. The CDR3 has 15 amino acids. The chain's CDR3 is CASSLTGRARETQYF. CDR3 in DNA: TGTGCCAGCAGCTTAACAGGGAGGGCGAGAGAGACCCAGTACTTC.